The clone carrying this T cell receptor (beta chain) has just a few counts. No antigen is known for it. TCRdb used MiXCR to reprocess the 5' RACE reads, holding one entry per CDR3 protein. The table records 400,000 to 450,000 distinct CDR3 sequences, roughly 18% of them present only once. The entry originates in a study of CD8 T cells in ankylosing spondylitis. Study-level results: Characteristic, it appeared, of ankylosing spondylitis blood was a TCR beta motif of roughly eight highly homologous variants.

The CDR3 has 16 amino acids. After removal of 4 bases from V and 9 bases from J, the junction contained 14 bases not matched to a gene. Germline values: CDR1 SGHRS, CDR2 YFSETQ. This chain links TRBV5-1 with TRBJ2-1; 9 positions match TRBD2. Sequenced material: blood, either unsorted or a sorted T cell fraction (not recorded which). This clonotype was sampled from a male donor with ankylosing spondylitis. The CDR3 DNA reads as TGCGCCAGCAGCCCCCGAGCCGGGACTAGCTATGGTGAGCAGTTCTTC. It specifies CASSPRAGTSYGEQFF.